A single sample is the source of the 27 T cell receptor beta chains below, sequenced in a study of blood T cell repertoires in COVID-19. Sequencing was performed with immunoSEQ multiplex PCR; in TCRdb, only in-frame clones are kept and a portion is missing. Of some 150,000 clones in the sample, 87% are singletons; the top ten hold 1.6%. Input material: peripheral blood. The source of these receptors is a woman aged 50 to 65 with acute or convalescent COVID-19.

This sequence joins TRBV7-6 and TRBJ2-5; 8 nucleotides match TRBD2. CDR1 is SGHVS and CDR2 is FNYEAQ in the germline V gene. The CDR3 loop spans 18 amino acids. V was pared by 1 base and J by 5 bases, with 15 bases of the junction left unmatched. CDR3: CASSLEAQVAGRWETQYF. The CDR3 bases are TGTGCCAGCAGCTTAGAGGCGCAGGTAGCGGGAAGGTGGGAGACCCAGTACTTC.

This chain joins TRBV3-1 (or the pseudogene TRBV3-2) and TRBJ1-5; D is undetermined. The ends were cut back, 0 bases at V and 4 bases at J, with 10 bases in the middle. CDR1 is LGHDT, CDR2 YNNKEL, per germline (reference sequence). The CDR3 covers 15 residues. CDR3 sequence: CASSQDLTGNQPQHF. The DNA of the CDR3 is TGTGCCAGCAGCCAAGATCTTACGGGAAATCAGCCCCAGCATTTT.

This chain connects TRBV10-3 to TRBJ2-1, with D possibly matching TRBD1 (5 bases). V dropped 2 bases and J dropped 0 bases, with 8 bases sitting between them. Germline CDR1 and CDR2: ENHRY and SYGVKD. The CDR3 spans 15 residues. The CDR3 protein is CAISEGAVSYNEQFF. Here the CDR3 DNA reads TGTGCCATCAGTGAGGGGGCAGTCTCCTACAATGAGCAGTTCTTC.

This chain connects TRBV5-6 to TRBJ1-2; the match to TRBD1 covers 8 bases. The CDR3 consists of 16 residues. After removal of 0 bases from V and 7 bases from J, the junction contained 11 bases not matched to a gene. The germline gives CDR1 SGHDT, CDR2 YYEEEE. The CDR3 region has the DNA TGTGCCAGCAGCTTGGTTTGGGGTGGCAGGGGGCTTGGCTACACCTTC. This gives the protein CASSLVWGGRGLGYTF. Filled out from reference TRBV5-6 and TRBJ1-2, the complete variable domain reads DAGVTQSPTHLIKTRGQQVTLRCSPKSGHDTVSWYQQALGQGPQFIFQYYEEEERQRGNFPDRFSGHQFPNYSSELNVNALLLGDSALYLCASSLVWGGRGLGYTFGSGTRLTVV.

This chain connects TRBV5-8 to TRBJ2-7, with D unresolved. This CDR3 spans 12 amino acids. V was shortened by 0 bases and J by 2 bases, with 3 bases between the two germline ends. Germline V lookup: CDR1 SGHTS, CDR2 YDEGEE. The DNA for the CDR3 is TGTGCCAGCAGCTTGGAGCCCTACGAGCAGTACTTC. Translated, it gives CASSLEPYEQYF.

This sequence joins TRBV19 and TRBJ1-5; D is perhaps TRBD1 (5 bases). V lost 7 bases and J lost 4, with 17 bases in between. This CDR3 spans 15 amino acids. Germline CDR1 LNHDA, CDR2 SQIVND (reference sequence). The CDR3 is CASNPGGGSNQPQHF. CDR3 coding DNA: TGTGCCAGTAACCCGGGGGGGGGATCGAATCAGCCCCAGCATTTT. Supplemented by reference TRBV19 and TRBJ1-5, the full variable domain reads DGGITQSPKYLFRKEGQNVTLSCEQNLNHDAMYWYRQDPGQGLRLIYYSQIVNDFQKGDIAEGYSVSREKKESFPLTVTSAQKNPTAFYLCASNPGGGSNQPQHFGDGTRLSIL.

Only one count was recorded for this clone. The chain carries TRBV11-2 and TRBJ1-2; TRBD1 matches 7 bases. The J segment lost 2 bases and the V segment lost 5 bases, leaving 5 bases of the junction unmatched. The CDR3 runs to 14 residues. CDR1 and CDR2 (germline): SGHAT, FQNNGV. CDR3: CASSPGTVNYGYTF. DNA for the CDR3: TGTGCCAGCAGCCCCGGGACAGTGAACTATGGCTACACCTTC.

The gene calls are TRBV10-1 and TRBJ1-1, with TRBD1 as a possible D gene (5 bases). Germline CDR1 is WNHNN and CDR2 is SYGVQD (reference sequence). V was trimmed by 0 bases and J by 10 bases, leaving 12 bases between them. The CDR3 runs to 13 residues. DNA for the CDR3: TGCGCCAGCAGTGAGTCGCAGGGCTTCAGAGCTTTCTTT. It encodes CASSESQGFRAFF.

This clone has only a few counts. This chain links TRBV2 with TRBJ1-5; D remains ambiguous. V shed 6 bases and J shed 3 bases, with 9 bases lying between them. The CDR3 extends over 13 amino acids. The germline CDR1 and CDR2 sequences are SNHLY and FYNNEI. The CDR3 DNA reads as TGTGCCAGCAGGTTAGAAATCAATCAGCCCCAGCATTTT. It codes for CASRLEINQPQHF.

This chain connects TRBV25-1 to TRBJ1-4, with 8 bases aligning to TRBD1. V was pared by 3 bases and J by 8 bases, with 8 bases of the junction left unmatched. The CDR3 has 15 amino acids. In germline, CDR1 is MGHDK, CDR2 SYGVNS. Here the CDR3 reads CASSDPDRVGEKLFF. In nucleotides, the CDR3 is TGTGCCAGCAGTGATCCGGACAGGGTTGGAGAAAAACTGTTTTTT.

The chain links TRBV12-3 or TRBV12-4 to TRBJ2-7, with a weak D call TRBD2 (5 bases). The CDR3 consists of 13 residues. Trimming removed 6 bases from V and 4 bases from J, with 13 bases in between. For the CDR3, the DNA is TGTGCCAGCAGCCGGGGTCTCGGGTACGAGCAGTACTTC. Its protein product is CASSRGLGYEQYF.

The chain carries TRBV30 and TRBJ1-6; possible D gene TRBD1, 6 bases. Germline lookup yields CDR1 GTSNPN and CDR2 SVGIG (reference sequence). Trimming took off 0 bases at V and 4 bases at J, with 10 bases between the two ends. CDR3 size: 15 residues. The CDR3 DNA is TGTGCCTGGAGTGTAGCCACAGGGTATAATTCACCCCTCCACTTT. It is translated as CAWSVATGYNSPLHF.

The chain links TRBV6-5 to TRBJ1-1, with TRBD1 matching 9 bases. The junction had 4 bases not matched to a gene; V was cut back by 0 bases and J by 5 bases. The CDR3 totals 15 residues. CDR1 is MNHEY, CDR2 SVGAGI, per germline. CDR3: CASSYSRDRDTEAFF. CDR3 coding DNA: TGTGCCAGCAGTTACTCGCGGGACAGGGATACTGAAGCTTTCTTT.

The chain carries TRBV6-5 and TRBJ1-3; the match to TRBD1 covers 7 bases. The CDR3 is 14 amino acids. Germline-derived CDR1 and CDR2 are MNHEY and SVGAGI. Trimming removed 5 bases from V and 4 bases from J; junction bases left unmatched: 5. CDR3 amino acids: CASSRMDRGNTIYF. As DNA, the CDR3 is TGTGCCAGCAGTCGAATGGACAGGGGAAACACCATATATTTT.

The gene calls are TRBV10-1 and TRBJ2-7; 10 positions agree with TRBD2. CDR1 is WNHNN and CDR2 is SYGVQD in the germline V gene (reference sequence). J lost 6 bases, V lost 4 bases, and 6 bases had no gene match. The CDR3 contains 14 residues. CDR3 loop: CASSALAGEGEQYF. In DNA, the CDR3 is TGCGCCAGCAGTGCCCTAGCGGGAGAAGGCGAGCAGTACTTC.

The rearrangement joins TRBV5-1 to TRBJ1-2; 9 nucleotides line up with TRBD1. The CDR3 covers 17 residues. CDR1 is SGHRS, CDR2 YFSETQ, per germline. The V segment lost 4 bases and the J segment 7 bases; nucleotides outside the gene matches: 17. The CDR3 coding sequence is TGCGCCAGCAGCCCTTTTGGAGGGACAGGGCCTACAGGTGGCTACACCTTC. Translating it yields CASSPFGGTGPTGGYTF.

This clone has just one count. J is TRBJ1-5 and V is TRBV7-9; TRBD1 agrees at 7 bases. The CDR3 runs 16 residues. Germline V gene lookup returns CDR1 SEHNR and CDR2 FQNEAQ (reference sequence). V gave up 4 bases and J gave up 3 bases; unmatched junction bases: 9. CDR3 loop: CASSSGTVPHNQPQHF. As DNA, the CDR3 is TGTGCCAGCAGCTCTGGGACAGTGCCCCACAATCAGCCCCAGCATTTT.

This clone occurred a few times. The chain uses TRBV18 and TRBJ1-6; 7 bases match TRBD1. V lost 2 bases to trimming and J lost 5 bases; unmatched junction nucleotides: 6. Germline V CDR1 and CDR2: KGHSH, LQKENI. CDR3 length: 16 residues. CDR3 sequence reads: CASSPFETGNNSPLHF. In DNA, the CDR3 is TGTGCCAGCTCACCATTCGAGACAGGGAATAATTCACCCCTCCACTTT.

The chain couples TRBV7-2 to TRBJ1-2, with D maybe TRBD1 (5 bases). CDR1 is SGHTA, CDR2 FQGNSA, per germline. This CDR3 spans 13 amino acids. The V end lost 3 bases, the J end lost 6 bases, and 11 bases lay between the germline ends. The CDR3 sequence is CASSLGGTDGYTF. The CDR3 bases are TGTGCCAGCAGCTTGGGGGGAACGGATGGCTACACCTTC.

The chain employs TRBV7-9 and TRBJ1-1; weak D call: TRBD1 (6 bases). Germline V gene sequence: CDR1 SEHNR, CDR2 FQNEAQ (reference sequence). The CDR3 is 15 amino acids. V was cut by 3 bases and J by 1 base, with 12 bases left in between. The CDR3 here is CASSLGTRENTEAFF. The DNA of the CDR3 is TGTGCCAGCAGCTTGGGGACAAGGGAGAACACTGAAGCTTTCTTT.

The chain uses TRBV3-1 (or the pseudogene TRBV3-2) and TRBJ1-4; 10 bases are shared with TRBD1. The V gene end was trimmed by 3 bases and the J gene end by 7 bases; junction bases not matched to a gene: 5. Germline-derived CDR1 and CDR2 are LGHDT and YNNKEL (reference sequence). The CDR3 covers 15 residues. The DNA for the CDR3 is TGTGCCAGCAGCCATGAAGGACAGGGGGTTGAAAAACTGTTTTTT. It encodes CASSHEGQGVEKLFF.

The genes are TRBV7-9 and TRBJ2-3; possibly TRBD2 for D (6 bases). Trimming shortened V by 5 bases and J by 3 bases, and 24 bases separated the two germline ends. The CDR3 is 18 amino acids. Germline V gene lookup returns CDR1 SEHNR and CDR2 FQNEAQ (reference sequence). The CDR3 protein is CASSPRAEGRVSTDTQYF. In nucleotides, the CDR3 is TGTGCCAGCAGCCCTAGGGCGGAGGGGCGCGTAAGTACAGATACGCAGTATTTT. Supplemented by reference TRBV7-9 and TRBJ2-3, the full variable domain reads DTGVSQNPRHKITKRGQNVTFRCDPISEHNRLYWYRQTLGQGPEFLTYFQNEAQLEKSRLLSDRFSAERPKGSFSTLEIQRTEQGDSAMYLCASSPRAEGRVSTDTQYFGPGTRLTVL.

V and J are TRBV7-8 and TRBJ1-2; D may be TRBD1 (6 bases). V was trimmed by 3 bases and J by 0 bases, leaving 14 bases between them. Germline CDR1 and CDR2: SGHVS and FQNEAQ. The CDR3 is 16 residues long. The CDR3: CASSLRAGAANYGYTF. The CDR3, as DNA: TGTGCCAGCAGCTTGAGGGCGGGGGCGGCTAACTATGGCTACACCTTC.

The V call is TRBV6-5, the J call TRBJ1-2; 8 positions match TRBD1. This CDR3 spans 14 amino acids. CDR1 is MNHEY and CDR2 is SVGAGI in the germline V gene. V shed 6 bases and J 6 bases; nucleotides not matched to a gene: 9. CDR3 residues: CASSRTGNSHGYTF. The CDR3 nucleotides read TGTGCCAGCAGCCGGACAGGGAATTCTCATGGCTACACCTTC.

This clone was detected only once. One junction end disagrees with the germline gene, perhaps due to a read error. This sequence joins TRBV7-7 and TRBJ2-5; maybe TRBD2 (6 bases). CDR1 is SSHAT and CDR2 is FNYEAQ in the germline V gene (reference sequence). The CDR3 covers 15 residues. The CDR3 nucleotides are TGTGCCAGCAGCCTAGCCTTGGCGGGACGGGAGACCCAGTACTTC. This codes for CASSLALAGRETQYF.

The chain has TRBV7-6 and TRBJ2-5, with 8 bases fitting TRBD1. The junction had 4 bases not matched to a gene; V was cut back by 4 bases and J by 3 bases. The germline gives CDR1 SGHVS, CDR2 FNYEAQ. The CDR3 totals 14 residues. CDR3 in amino acids: CASSSVTGEETQYF. CDR3 in DNA: TGTGCCAGCAGCTCCGTGACAGGGGAAGAGACCCAGTACTTC.

This chain connects TRBV30 to TRBJ2-3; the match to TRBD2 covers 14 bases. The CDR3 loop spans 14 amino acids. Germline values: CDR1 GTSNPN, CDR2 SVGIG (reference sequence). Losses at the gene ends were 3 bases for V and 8 bases for J; bases not matched to a gene: 4. The CDR3 region is CAWRGTSGGGTQYF. The CDR3, as DNA: TGTGCCTGGAGGGGGACTAGCGGGGGCGGTACGCAGTATTTT.